This TCR beta chain is from a study of blood T cells in healthy people across ages. Findings and limits, study-wide: More naive CD4+ cells and higher diversity marked long-lived donors relative to aged donors.

This clonotype was seen repeatedly, ten times or more. The antigen is unknown. Each donor had around 9.2 milliliters of peripheral blood drawn. PBMCs were isolated at a quantity of at least 7 million per sample. Primers used in a second PCR of about 6 to 12 cycles were a sample-barcoded 5' primer and a J-beta primer mix. TCRdb called the 5' RACE reads again in MiXCR, with one record for every CDR3 protein. The table includes around 990,000 distinct CDR3 sequences, roughly two fifths detected once. The source material was blood. The receptor comes from a man between 18 and 35 years old in good health.

CDR3 in DNA: TGTGCCAGCAGCCACGGAGGAGGGACCCGAAACACCATATATTTT. Translating it yields CASSHGGGTRNTIYF. The chain joins TRBV3-1 to TRBJ1-3, with D possibly being TRBD1 (5 bases). The CDR3 is made up of 15 amino acids. Germline V gene data show CDR1 as LGHDT and CDR2 as YNNKEL (reference sequence). V shed 3 bases and J shed 5 bases, with 14 bases lying between them.